This TCR beta chain was captured by sequencing in a study of CD8 T cells in ankylosing spondylitis. For TCR beta, libraries came from quantitative 5'-RACE with molecular barcodes. TCRdb itself ran the 5' RACE reads through MiXCR, one entry per CDR3 protein. The data hold approximately 240,000 distinct CDR3 sequences, with 24% observed a single time. Ten or more counts support this clonotype. The target antigen is unknown. Study-wide results and caveats: Disease-linked clones proved CD8+ and comparatively uncommon in peripheral blood. What appeared characteristic of ankylosing spondylitis blood was a TCR beta motif of eight or nine highly homologous variants. Some of the motif variants had earlier been found in reactive arthritis patients' fluid and blood.

The sample comprised blood, either unsorted or a sorted T cell fraction (not recorded which). This sequence was found in a male donor with ankylosing spondylitis or in good health (not recorded which).

This CDR3 is CASGLWGAGTDTQYF. CDR3 DNA: TGTGCTAGTGGTTTATGGGGGGCCGGCACAGATACGCAGTATTTT. The chain uses TRBV12-5 and TRBJ2-3; D could derive from TRBD1 or TRBD2 (6 bases each). CDR1 is LGHNT, CDR2 FRNRAP, per germline. V lost 3 bases, J lost 1 base, and 11 bases lay in between. CDR3 length: 15 amino acids.